Following are 17 T cell receptor beta chains from one sample sequenced in a study of tumor-infiltrating lymphocytes in oesophageal squamous cell carcinoma. TCRdb redid the calling of the PCR reads with MiXCR, one entry per CDR3 protein. The sample shows about 13,000 distinct CDR3 sequences, 45% to 65% of them seen only once. The sequenced sample consisted of esophageal tumor tissue. The receptors were sampled from a male donor with esophageal squamous cell carcinoma.

This clonotype appeared a few times. The chain is built from TRBV11-3 and TRBJ2-5; D not resolved. The length of the CDR3 is 12 residues. Trimming stripped 3 bases from V and 7 bases from J, with 9 bases between. Per germline, CDR1 SGHNT and CDR2 YENEEA. This CDR3 is CASSFDGGTQYF. The CDR3, as DNA: TGTGCCAGCAGCTTCGACGGCGGGACCCAGTACTTC.

The V gene is TRBV6-2 or TRBV6-3, the J gene TRBJ2-6, with D perhaps TRBD1 (7 bases). The germline V gene encodes CDR1 MNHEY and CDR2 SVGEGT. Trimming shortened V by 8 bases and J by 0 bases, and 17 bases separated the two germline ends. CDR3 length equals 17 residues. This CDR3 reads CASGKTGTLSGANVLTF. CDR3 in DNA: TGTGCCAGCGGTAAGACAGGGACTCTCTCTGGGGCCAACGTCCTGACTTTC.

The chain carries TRBV7-2 and TRBJ2-3, with a possible D match to TRBD2 (5 bases). Between the trimmed V and J ends, which lost 8 bases and 6 bases, there was a span of 18 bases. The length of the CDR3 is 14 residues. Per the germline V gene, CDR1 is SGHTA and CDR2 is FQGNSA. The CDR3 here is CASGPRTVADTQYF. The CDR3 bases are TGTGCCAGCGGCCCCCGGACTGTGGCCGATACGCAGTATTTT.

The genes are TRBV6-1 and TRBJ1-1; D gene uncertain. V lost 4 bases to trimming and J lost 5 bases, with 11 bases between them. CDR3 length: 13 amino acids. Germline loops: CDR1 MNHNS, CDR2 SASEGT. The CDR3: CASSGHATTEAFF. The CDR3 region has the DNA TGTGCCAGCAGTGGACACGCGACGACTGAAGCTTTCTTT.

This rearrangement joins TRBV12-5 to TRBJ2-3; 13 nucleotides align to TRBD2. The J call could be wrong; TRBJ2-1 is a better fit for the DNA end. This CDR3 has 15 residues. Germline CDR1 is LGHNT and CDR2 is FRNRAP. CDR3 loop: CASGLGTSGTDEQFF. The CDR3 DNA follows: TGTGCTAGTGGTTTAGGGACTAGCGGGACCGATGAGCAGTTCTTC.

The genes are TRBV6-1 and TRBJ2-7; 12 nucleotides agree with TRBD1. The end of the DNA is better explained by TRBJ2-1, so the J call may be wrong. The germline CDR1 and CDR2 sequences are MNHNS and SASEGT. The CDR3 spans 16 residues. CDR3 in DNA: TGTGCCAGCAGCACCCCAACCGGGACAGGGGGCTACGAGCAGTTCTTC. Translation: CASSTPTGTGGYEQFF.

The V gene is TRBV12-5, the J gene TRBJ2-1; no clear D gene. Deletions cut 1 base from V and 6 bases from J, with 7 bases between. Germline V gene data show CDR1 as LGHNT and CDR2 as FRNRAP. The CDR3 consists of 13 residues. This CDR3 reads CASGLGRFNEQFF. The CDR3 nucleotides read TGTGCTAGTGGTTTGGGGAGATTCAATGAGCAGTTCTTC.

The chain links TRBV3-1 to TRBJ2-1, with D maybe TRBD1 (7 bases). Trimming removed 4 bases from V and 0 bases from J, with 13 bases in between. The germline V gene has CDR1 LGHDT and CDR2 YNNKEL (reference sequence). The CDR3 runs to 16 residues. The CDR3 loop is CASSPPGDSSYNEQFF. The CDR3 DNA follows: TGTGCCAGCAGCCCACCGGGGGACAGCTCCTACAATGAGCAGTTCTTC.

The chain combines TRBV6-1 with TRBJ2-3; D is unresolved. CDR3 length: 13 amino acids. V was shortened by 8 bases and J by 0 bases, with 9 bases between the two germline ends. Per the germline V gene, CDR1 is MNHNS and CDR2 is SASEGT. CDR3 bases: TGTGCCAGCGGAGCGCCGAGCACAGATACGCAGTATTTT. Its translation is CASGAPSTDTQYF.

The gene calls are TRBV7-3 and TRBJ1-1; D might be TRBD1 (6 bases). Trimming stripped 4 bases from V and 1 base from J, with 13 bases between. The length of the CDR3 is 15 residues. The germline V gene has CDR1 SGHTA and CDR2 FQGTGA. CDR3 region: CASSSTGTTNTEAFF. The CDR3 DNA follows: TGTGCCAGCAGCTCAACCGGGACAACGAACACTGAAGCTTTCTTT.

Comments on this clonotype: Given a much more abundant clone one base away, this may be a read error. The CDR3 end shows no conserved phenylalanine or tryptophan, and so a read error is likely. V gene TRBV19 combines with J gene TRBJ1-2, with D hard to call. V lost 5 bases to trimming and J lost 0 bases, with 10 bases between them. The CDR3 is 14 residues long. Germline CDR1 LNHDA, CDR2 SQIVND (reference sequence). CDR3 loop: CASSPGTTNYGYTL. In nucleotides, the CDR3 is TGTGCCAGTAGTCCTGGAACAACTAACTATGGCTACACCTTA.

There are many counts of this clonotype. The CDR3 sequence: CAQSRDRGDEQYF. The CDR3 bases are TGTGCCCAATCCAGGGACAGGGGAGACGAGCAGTACTTC. J is TRBJ2-7 and V is TRBV5-4; TRBD1 matches at 10 bases. The V gene end was trimmed by 10 bases and the J gene end by 5 bases; junction bases not matched to a gene: 9. Germline V gene data show CDR1 as SGHNT and CDR2 as YYREEE (reference sequence). The CDR3 is made up of 13 amino acids.

Comments on this clonotype: The junction and the germline gene differ at one end; a read error may be behind it. The V call is TRBV28, the J call TRBJ2-6, with a possible D match to TRBD1 (6 bases). In germline, CDR1 is MDHEN, CDR2 SYDVKM. The CDR3 is 15 residues long. CDR3 amino acids: CASSPYAGTMNTEAF. The CDR3 nucleotides read TGTGCCAGCAGTCCGTATGCCGGGACAATGAACACTGAAGCTTTC.

The rearrangement links TRBV24-1 to TRBJ2-3; D might be TRBD2 (6 bases). V shed 4 bases and J shed 4 bases, with 11 bases lying between them. Germline V gives CDR1 KGHDR, CDR2 SFDVKD. The CDR3 sequence is 14 residues long. CDR3 in DNA: TGTGCCACCAGTGAGACCGGGACTTCAGATACGCAGTATTTT. This translates into CATSETGTSDTQYF.

The genes are TRBV7-3 and TRBJ2-5, with D perhaps being TRBD1 or TRBD2 (6 bases each). V was cut by 5 bases and J by 7 bases, with 23 bases left in between. The germline gives CDR1 SGHTA, CDR2 FQGTGA. The CDR3 is 16 residues long. In DNA, the CDR3 is TGTGCCAGCAGCCCTCTAGGGGGGAGTGCGGAGGGGACCCAGTACTTC. Translating gives CASSPLGGSAEGTQYF. The variable domain in full, with the rest retrieved from reference TRBV7-3 and TRBJ2-5, is GAGVSQTPSNKVTEKGKYVELRCDPISGHTALYWYRQSLGQGPEFLIYFQGTGAADDSGLPNDRFFAVRPEGSVSTLKIQRTERGDSAVYLCASSPLGGSAEGTQYFGPGTRLLVL.

The table lists this clonotype with a few counts. The chain uses TRBV7-6 and TRBJ2-7; D is unclear. The CDR3 consists of 12 residues. Germline CDR1 reads SGHVS; CDR2 reads FNYEAQ. V lost 1 base and J lost 5, with 6 bases in between. CDR3 region: CASSLGGDEQYF. The CDR3 DNA sequence: TGTGCCAGCAGCTTAGGTGGTGACGAGCAGTACTTC. The full variable domain, in which reference TRBV7-6 and TRBJ2-7 provide the parts outside the CDR3, is GAGVSQSPRYKVTKRGQDVALRCDPISGHVSLYWYRQALGQGPEFLTYFNYEAQQDKSGLPNDRFSAERPEGSISTLTIQRTEQRDSAMYRCASSLGGDEQYFGPGTRLTVT.

Comment on this clonotype: This may arise from a read error, as a much more abundant clone is one base away. DNA of the CDR3: TGTGCCAGCAGTCCGGGACTGGCAAATGAGCAGTACTTC. It yields the protein CASSPGLANEQYF. The gene calls are TRBV7-3 and TRBJ2-7; D is possibly TRBD2 (6 bases). This CDR3 region has 13 residues. Germline V gene lookup returns CDR1 SGHTA and CDR2 FQGTGA. V lost 6 bases, J lost 7 bases, and 16 bases lay in between.